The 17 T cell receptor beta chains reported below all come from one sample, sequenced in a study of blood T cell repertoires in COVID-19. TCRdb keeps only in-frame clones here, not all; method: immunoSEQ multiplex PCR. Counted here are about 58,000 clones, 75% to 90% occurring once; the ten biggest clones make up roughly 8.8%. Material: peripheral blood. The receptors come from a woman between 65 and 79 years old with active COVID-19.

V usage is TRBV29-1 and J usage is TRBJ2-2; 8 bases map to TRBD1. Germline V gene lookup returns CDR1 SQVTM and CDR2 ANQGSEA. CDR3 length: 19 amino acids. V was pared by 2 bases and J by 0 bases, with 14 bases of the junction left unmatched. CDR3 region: CSVEIGGQGIHANTGELFF. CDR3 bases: TGCAGCGTTGAAATCGGAGGACAGGGAATACACGCGAACACCGGGGAGCTGTTTTTT.

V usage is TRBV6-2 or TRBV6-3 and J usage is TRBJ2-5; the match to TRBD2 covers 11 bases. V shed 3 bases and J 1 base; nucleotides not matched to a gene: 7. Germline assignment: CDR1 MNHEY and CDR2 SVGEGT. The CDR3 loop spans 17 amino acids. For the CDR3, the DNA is TGTGCCAGCAGTTATAGTCTAGCGGGAGGTACCCAAGAGACCCAGTACTTC. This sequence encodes CASSYSLAGGTQETQYF.

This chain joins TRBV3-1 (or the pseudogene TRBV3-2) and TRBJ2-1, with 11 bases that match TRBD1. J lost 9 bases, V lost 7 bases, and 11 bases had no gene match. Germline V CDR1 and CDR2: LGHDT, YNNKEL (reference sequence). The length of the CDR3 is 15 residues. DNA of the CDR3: TGTGCCAGCACCCTACTAGGACAGGGGGCCTCTGAGCAGTTCTTC. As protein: CASTLLGQGASEQFF.

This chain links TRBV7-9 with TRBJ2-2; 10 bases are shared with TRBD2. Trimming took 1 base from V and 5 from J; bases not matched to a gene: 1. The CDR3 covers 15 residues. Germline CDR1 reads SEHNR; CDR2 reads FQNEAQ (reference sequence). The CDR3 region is CASSLGLAGTGELFF. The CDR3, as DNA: TGTGCCAGCAGCTTAGGACTAGCGGGTACCGGGGAGCTGTTTTTT.

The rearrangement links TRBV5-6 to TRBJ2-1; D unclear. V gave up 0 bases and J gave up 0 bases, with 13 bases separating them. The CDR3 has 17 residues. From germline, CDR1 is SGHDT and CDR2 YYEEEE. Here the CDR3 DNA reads TGTGCCAGCAGCTTGGGTAAGCCGAACCCCTCCTACAATGAGCAGTTCTTC. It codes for CASSLGKPNPSYNEQFF.

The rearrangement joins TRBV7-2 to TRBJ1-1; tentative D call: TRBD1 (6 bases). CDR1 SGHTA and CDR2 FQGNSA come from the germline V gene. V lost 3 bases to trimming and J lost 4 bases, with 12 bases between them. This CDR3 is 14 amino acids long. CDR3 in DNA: TGTGCCAGCAGCTTCATGGGGGCTAGCACTGAAGCTTTCTTT. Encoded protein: CASSFMGASTEAFF. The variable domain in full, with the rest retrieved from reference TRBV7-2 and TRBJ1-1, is GAGVSQSPSNKVTEKGKDVELRCDPISGHTALYWYRQSLGQGLEFLIYFQGNSAPDKSGLPSDRFSAERTGGSVSTLTIQRTQQEDSAVYLCASSFMGASTEAFFGQGTRLTVV.

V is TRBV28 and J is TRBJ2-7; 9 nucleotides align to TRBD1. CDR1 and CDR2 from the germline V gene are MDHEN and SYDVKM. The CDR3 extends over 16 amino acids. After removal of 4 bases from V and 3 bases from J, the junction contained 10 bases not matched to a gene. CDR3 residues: CASSSTEGTGNYEQYF. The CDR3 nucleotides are TGTGCCAGCAGTTCTACGGAGGGGACAGGGAACTACGAGCAGTACTTC.

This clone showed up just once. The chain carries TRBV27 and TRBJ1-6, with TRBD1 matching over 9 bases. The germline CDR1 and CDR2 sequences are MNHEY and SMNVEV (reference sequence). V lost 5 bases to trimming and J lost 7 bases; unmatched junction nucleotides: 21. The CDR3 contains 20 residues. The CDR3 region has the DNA TGTGCCAGCAGTAAAACAGGGGGCATTCCTATCAATCTACTAAATTCACCCCTCCACTTT. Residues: CASSKTGGIPINLLNSPLHF.

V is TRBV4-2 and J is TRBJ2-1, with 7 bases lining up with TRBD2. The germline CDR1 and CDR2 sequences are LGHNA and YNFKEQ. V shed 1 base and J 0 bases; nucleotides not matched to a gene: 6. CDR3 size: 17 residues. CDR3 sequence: CASSQAFRGSSYNEQFF. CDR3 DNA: TGTGCCAGCAGCCAAGCCTTCCGCGGGAGCTCCTACAATGAGCAGTTCTTC.

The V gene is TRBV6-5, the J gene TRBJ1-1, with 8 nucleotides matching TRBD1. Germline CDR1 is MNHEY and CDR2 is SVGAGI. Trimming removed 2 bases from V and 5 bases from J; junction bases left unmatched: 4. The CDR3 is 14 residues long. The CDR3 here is CASSYQGAGTEAFF. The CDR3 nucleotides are TGTGCCAGCAGTTACCAGGGGGCGGGAACTGAAGCTTTCTTT.

Here the CDR3 DNA reads TGTGCCAGCAGCTATTACAGAACAGATACGCAGTATTTT. As protein: CASSYYRTDTQYF. J is TRBJ2-3 and V is TRBV7-8, with D hard to call. The CDR3 extends over 13 amino acids. V lost 4 bases and J lost 3, with 8 bases in between. The V gene's germline CDR1 is SGHVS and CDR2 FQNEAQ.

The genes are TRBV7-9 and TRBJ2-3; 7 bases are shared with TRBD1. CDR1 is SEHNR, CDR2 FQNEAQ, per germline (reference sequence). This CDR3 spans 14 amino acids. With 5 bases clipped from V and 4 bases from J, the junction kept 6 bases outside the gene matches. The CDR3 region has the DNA TGTGCCAGCAGCGCCGGGACAGCGGCAGATACGCAGTATTTT. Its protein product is CASSAGTAADTQYF.

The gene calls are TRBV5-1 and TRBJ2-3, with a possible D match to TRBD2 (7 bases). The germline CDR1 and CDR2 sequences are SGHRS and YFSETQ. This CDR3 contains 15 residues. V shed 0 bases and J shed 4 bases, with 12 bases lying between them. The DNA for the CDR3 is TGCGCCAGCAGCTTGGGGACTAGGGGGTCAGATACGCAGTATTTT. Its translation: CASSLGTRGSDTQYF.

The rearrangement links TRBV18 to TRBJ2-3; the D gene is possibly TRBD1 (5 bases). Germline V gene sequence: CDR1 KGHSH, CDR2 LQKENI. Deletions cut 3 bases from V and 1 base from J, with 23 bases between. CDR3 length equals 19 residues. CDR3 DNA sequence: TGTGCCAGCTCACCCCTAGGTCCCGACAGCAGCTCTGGCACAGATACGCAGTATTTT. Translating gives CASSPLGPDSSSGTDTQYF.

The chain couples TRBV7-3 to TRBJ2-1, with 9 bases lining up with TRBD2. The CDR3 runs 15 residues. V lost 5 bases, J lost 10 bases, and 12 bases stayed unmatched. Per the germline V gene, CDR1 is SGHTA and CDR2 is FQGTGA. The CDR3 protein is CASSAGTSTTGEQFF. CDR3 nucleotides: TGTGCCAGCAGCGCCGGGACTAGCACGACTGGGGAGCAGTTCTTC.

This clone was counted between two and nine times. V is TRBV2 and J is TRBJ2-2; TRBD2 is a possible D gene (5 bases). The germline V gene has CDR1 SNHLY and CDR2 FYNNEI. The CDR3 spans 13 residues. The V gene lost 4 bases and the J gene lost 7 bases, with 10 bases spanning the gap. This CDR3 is CASSALRGGELFF. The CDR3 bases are TGTGCCAGCAGTGCCCTACGGGGCGGGGAGCTGTTTTTT. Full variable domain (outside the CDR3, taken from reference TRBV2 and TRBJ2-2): EPEVTQTPSHQVTQMGQEVILRCVPISNHLYFYWYRQILGQKVEFLVSFYNNEISEKSEIFDDQFSVERPDGSNFTLKIRSTKLEDSAMYFCASSALRGGELFFGEGSRLTVL.

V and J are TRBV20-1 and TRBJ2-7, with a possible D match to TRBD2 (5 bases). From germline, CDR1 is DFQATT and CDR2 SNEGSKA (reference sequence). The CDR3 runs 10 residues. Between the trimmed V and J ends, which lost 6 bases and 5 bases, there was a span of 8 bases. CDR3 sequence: CSAGDDEQYF. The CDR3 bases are TGCAGTGCGGGAGACGACGAGCAGTACTTC.